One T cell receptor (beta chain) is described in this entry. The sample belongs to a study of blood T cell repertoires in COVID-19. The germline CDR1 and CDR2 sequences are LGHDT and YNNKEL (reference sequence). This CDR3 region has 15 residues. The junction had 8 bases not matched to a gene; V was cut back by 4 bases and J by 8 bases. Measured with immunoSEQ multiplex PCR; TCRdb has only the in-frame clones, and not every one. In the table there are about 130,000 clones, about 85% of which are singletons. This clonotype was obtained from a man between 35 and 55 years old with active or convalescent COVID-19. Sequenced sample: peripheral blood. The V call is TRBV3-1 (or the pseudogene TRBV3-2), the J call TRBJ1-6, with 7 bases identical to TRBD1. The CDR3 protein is CASSPQGQKYSPLHF. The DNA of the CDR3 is TGTGCCAGCAGCCCACAGGGACAGAAATATTCACCCCTCCACTTT.